This TCR beta chain was sequenced during a study of cytotoxic CD8 clonotypes in ibrutinib-treated CLL (dated by TCRdb to the early 2020s). Some background on the complete study: The cohort was composed of approximately 11 relapsed/refractory and roughly 15 treatment-naive patients; IGHV unmutated status was identified in some 17 patients. Partial responses were observed in about 25 patients and complete responses in 2; after a median follow-up of around 68 months, remission was maintained in approximately 14 patients and progression was observed in roughly twelve. Cryopreserved peripheral blood mononuclear cells were collected at three points: before therapy, at response, and at either sustained remission or disease progression. The response samples were drawn at a median of 12 months into treatment, with a range of roughly 6 to 36 months. An average of approximately 260,000 productive templates and 80,000 to 100,000 productive rearrangements was obtained per sample. Longitudinal samples were obtainable from about 30% of the roughly 86 participants in the trial. All remission and progressive disease samples were collected while patients were still receiving ibrutinib.

V is shortened by 0 bases, J by 2 bases, and the region joining them spans 15 bases. CDR1 and CDR2, looked up from the germline V gene (reference sequence), are SEHNR and FQNEAQ. Counted from cysteine to phenylalanine, this CDR3 has 17 amino acids. The only DNA kept is the CDR3, 51 bases in frame from the first base. In this sample, this clone turned up once. The antigen it binds to is not known. No quality values exist for individual bases; no much larger clone is one base distant. Around 2 micrograms of genomic DNA were extracted from cryopreserved PBMCs for TCR beta library preparation. Longitudinal blood samples from CLL patients receiving ibrutinib monotherapy were subjected to high-throughput TCR beta sequencing. Patients were enrolled in a phase 2 open-label single-center ibrutinib monotherapy trial. The goal of deep resolution MiSeq sequencing was a depth between 1 in 1 million and 1 in 200,000 T cells, and coverage averaged 10x per clonotype. TCR beta libraries were generated with the immunoSEQ hsTCRB Kit. From the authors' description of their analysis: ImmunoSEQ Data Assistant and ImmunoSEQ Analyzer were used for data analysis, and V, D and J genes were assigned according to IMGT definitions. Clonality, with values ranging from 0 to 1, was calculated as one minus the normalized Shannon entropy of productive rearrangement frequencies. Only overrepresented clonotypes making up at least 0.05% of each patient's repertoire were included in the public clonotype analysis. Approximately 12 repertoires from age-matched healthy donors, obtained from immuneACCESS, served as clonality controls. Entries here come from immuneACCESS through TCRdb and include only in-frame sequences with V and J called. Some clones fail to appear in such tables; in the studies checked, an unresolved V gene covers under half of the shortfall, and the cause of the remainder is unknown. The DNA gave D and trimming, while V, J and clone size come from that table. Recorded for this sample are about 330,000 clones; 67% of them occurred a single time. Under 8% of the sample is in the top ten clones.

The full study reports these points: Sampling times were not matched between sustained-remission and progressing patients, and lymph node repertoires were not studied. Public clonotypes were rare and either shrank or stayed stable during treatment, and the rise in clonality at ibrutinib response reflected expansion of private clonotypes. Clonality rose at ibrutinib response, remained stable during sustained remission, and dropped back toward baseline at progression. Baseline clonality exceeded that of age-matched healthy donors and correlated strongly with circulating CD8+ T-cell counts.

This clonotype was obtained from a human donor with chronic lymphocytic leukemia. The V and J segments used are TRBV7-9 and TRBJ2-3, and the D gene may be TRBD2, 6 bases matching. The sample here was PBMCs, taken after 36 months of ibrutinib treatment. The CDR3 region has the sequence CASSLAVLAGNTDTQYF. The nucleotide sequence is given as TGTGCCAGCAGCTTAGCGGTGTTGGCGGGGAACACAGATACGCAGTATTTT.